This is a list of T cell receptor beta chains from one sample in a study of CD8 T cells in Susac syndrome. MiXCR was run by TCRdb on the immunoSEQ multiplex PCR reads, yielding one entry per CDR3 protein. The repertoire includes about 400,000 distinct CDR3 sequences, more than 70% of them detected once, and under 0.15% sits in the top ten. The sample comprised CD8+ T cells from PBMCs. Receptor source: a human donor with multiple sclerosis. CDR3s include the opening cysteine and the closing phenylalanine or tryptophan. A D gene is named only where the DNA matches it firmly. Only some rows state a clone size, as once, few, many or a class for expanded clones.

j_gene: TRBJ2-7
abundance: .
len: 14
d_gene: .
v_gene: TRBV20-1
CDR3aa: CSARDPNVDYEQYF
CDR3nt: TGCAGTGCTAGAGATCCTAACGTGGACTACGAGCAGTACTTC

j_gene: TRBJ2-7
abundance: .
len: 15
d_gene: .
v_gene: TRBV6-1
CDR3aa: CASSSRLDANYEQYF
CDR3nt: TGTGCCAGCAGTTCGCGCCTGGACGCAAACTACGAGCAGTACTTC

j_gene: TRBJ2-2
abundance: .
len: 15
d_gene: .
v_gene: TRBV4-1
CDR3aa: CASRRGTTNTGELFF
CDR3nt: TGCGCCAGCAGACGCGGGACAACGAACACCGGGGAGCTGTTTTTT

j_gene: TRBJ1-5
abundance: .
len: 14
d_gene: .
v_gene: TRBV2
CDR3aa: CASSGQDTNQPQHF
CDR3nt: TGTGCCAGCAGTGGACAGGATACAAATCAGCCCCAGCATTTT

j_gene: TRBJ1-2
abundance: few
len: 14
d_gene: TRBD1
v_gene: TRBV6-5
CDR3aa: CASSYQGGQGGYTF
CDR3nt: TGTGCCAGCAGTTACCAAGGGGGCCAAGGGGGCTACACCTTC

j_gene: TRBJ2-1
abundance: .
len: 15
d_gene: TRBD2
v_gene: TRBV5-8
CDR3aa: CASSLTSGEYNEQFF
CDR3nt: TGTGCCAGCAGCTTGACGAGCGGGGAATACAATGAGCAGTTCTTC

j_gene: TRBJ2-1
abundance: .
len: 13
d_gene: TRBD2
v_gene: TRBV20-1
CDR3aa: CSAREGTSSEQFF
CDR3nt: TGCAGTGCTAGAGAAGGGACTAGCAGCGAGCAGTTCTTC

j_gene: TRBJ1-1
abundance: .
len: 13
d_gene: .
v_gene: TRBV12-3/TRBV12-4
CDR3aa: CASSWVPAAEAFF
CDR3nt: TGTGCCAGCAGTTGGGTCCCAGCCGCGGAAGCTTTCTTT

j_gene: TRBJ2-7
abundance: .
len: 13
d_gene: .
v_gene: TRBV27
CDR3aa: CASSFSGRNEQYF
CDR3nt: TGTGCCAGCAGTTTCTCGGGAAGGAACGAGCAGTACTTC

j_gene: TRBJ2-7
abundance: .
len: 14
d_gene: .
v_gene: TRBV28
CDR3aa: CASSPRDGLYEQYF
CDR3nt: TGTGCCAGCAGCCCCCGGGACGGACTCTACGAGCAGTACTTC

j_gene: TRBJ2-1
abundance: .
len: 13
d_gene: .
v_gene: TRBV5-4
CDR3aa: CASSLSGDHEQFF
CDR3nt: TGTGCCAGCAGCTTGTCGGGGGATCATGAGCAGTTCTTC

j_gene: TRBJ2-2
abundance: once
len: 16
d_gene: .
v_gene: TRBV7-3
CDR3aa: CASSSFSGTNTGELFF
CDR3nt: TGTGCCAGCAGCTCCTTTTCCGGGACTAACACCGGGGAGCTGTTTTTT

j_gene: TRBJ2-1
abundance: .
len: 17
d_gene: .
v_gene: TRBV5-1
CDR3aa: CASSLLTGQSSYNEQFF
CDR3nt: TGCGCCAGCAGCTTGTTAACAGGCCAAAGCTCCTACAATGAGCAGTTCTTC

j_gene: TRBJ2-4
abundance: .
len: 17
d_gene: .
v_gene: TRBV5-6
CDR3aa: CASSLIYTGSDSDIQYF
CDR3nt: TGTGCCAGCAGCTTGATCTATACAGGGAGTGATTCGGACATTCAGTACTTC

j_gene: TRBJ2-7
abundance: few
len: 14
d_gene: .
v_gene: TRBV2
CDR3aa: CASSEARSSYEQYF
CDR3nt: TGTGCCAGCAGCGAAGCCAGGAGCTCCTACGAGCAGTACTTC

j_gene: TRBJ1-1
abundance: .
len: 18
d_gene: .
v_gene: TRBV5-1
CDR3aa: CASSPSFTKDGMNTEAFF
CDR3nt: TGCGCCAGCAGCCCCAGCTTCACAAAGGACGGCATGAACACTGAAGCTTTCTTT